What follows describes a single T cell receptor (beta chain). There is no known antigen for this receptor. No clone much larger than this one lies a single base away; base qualities are absent. At diagnosis, peripheral blood, uninvolved tumor-adjacent lung and tumor were collected and were preserved as a mix of fresh-frozen and FFPE material. The data belong to a study of T cells in localized non-small cell lung cancer (dated by TCRdb to about 2020). Study-level background: The study examined T cell repertoires in 200 to 300 patients with early-stage NSCLC and compared tumors with uninvolved tumor-adjacent lungs. NSCLC patients had a mean age of approximately 66 years, and about 140 were male and about 110 female. The cohort comprised roughly 230 treatment-naïve NSCLC patients with resected, localized lung tumors.

TCR beta CDR3 regions were sequenced from DNA using the immunoSEQ Assay. Processing in the source paper ran as follows. To compute T cell density, TCR beta template counts were normalized to usable DNA, which was estimated by amplifying housekeeping genes. Richness was estimated using the preseqR package, with extrapolation to 400,000 templates for PBMC samples and to 120,000 templates for tissue samples. Clonality was defined by subtracting Pielou's evenness from one. Tissue-enriched TCRs were identified through differential abundance testing performed on productive amino-acid clonotypes, with a minimum total count of 5 and an alpha of 0.1. The Jaccard Index and the Morisita Overlap Index were used to measure how much the repertoires overlapped between compartments. GLIPH grouped TCR beta CDR3s together with public tetramer-defined viral CDR3s, and a viral motif had to include at least three viral sequences and show V-gene enrichment. TCRdb obtained this table from immuneACCESS and retained in-frame rearrangements with V and J assigned. These tables miss some clones; where compared with another copy, unresolved V genes account for less than half of the shortfall, and the remainder is unexplained. The D gene and trimming were derived from the DNA, and the V and J assignments and clone size from that table. Here the sample has over 2,000 clones; 22% occur a single time. The ten largest clonotypes hold around 17% of the sample.

Study-wide conclusions, independent of this receptor: Longer overall survival was associated with higher blood T cell density, whereas shorter survival was associated with higher adjacent-lung clonality. Because multi-region tumor sequencing was not done, intratumor heterogeneity could not be ruled out. Because the study design was exploratory, TCR variables were selected using unadjusted p-values without false-discovery rate correction. Of the top 100 tumor clones, a median of approximately 60 were detected in paired uninvolved adjacent lung; some 28 were also among that lung's top 100. Uninvolved tumor-adjacent lung showed the highest T cell clonality, higher than tumor, which suggests more focused antigenic responses in the uninvolved tumor-adjacent lung.

At the junction V is shortened by 3 bases and J by 7 bases; bases outside the gene matches: 6. From the cysteine up to the phenylalanine, the CDR3 has a length of 14 residues. Just CDR3 DNA is preserved here, 42 bases in frame from base 1. CDR1 and CDR2, per the germline V gene, are SGHRS and YFSETQ. The chain joins TRBV5-1 to TRBJ1-1; TRBD1 lines up with 10 middle nucleotides. The sequencing here drew on lung tumor tissue, taken before any cancer treatment. The origin of this receptor is a man aged 40 to 70 with stage II lung adenocarcinoma. The sequenced DNA: TGCGCCAGCAGCTGGGACAGGGGAGGGGTTGAAGCTTTCTTT. This sequence encodes CASSWDRGGVEAFF.